This T cell receptor beta chain was sequenced for a study of blood T cell repertoires in COVID-19. Overall study: Donors in the United States, Italy and Spain gave samples during acute or convalescent COVID-19. T cells, B-cell-depleted T cells, or PBMCs provided the cDNA or gDNA that served as material.

Germline V gene data show CDR1 as MGHRA and CDR2 as YSYEKL. The V gene end was trimmed by 2 bases and the J gene end by 2 bases; junction bases not matched to a gene: 4. This CDR3 comprises 17 residues. The data were produced by immunoSEQ multiplex PCR, yet TCRdb's version contains in-frame clones alone and is incomplete. The data contain about 220,000 clones, around 81% of them singletons. The V and J genes are TRBV4-1 and TRBJ2-3; 13 nucleotides line up with TRBD2. Source material: peripheral blood. The source of this sequence is a woman aged 70-85 years with acute or convalescent COVID-19. The CDR3 here is CASSQNGLAGATDTQYF. The CDR3 DNA is TGCGCCAGCAGCCAAAACGGACTAGCGGGGGCCACAGATACGCAGTATTTT.